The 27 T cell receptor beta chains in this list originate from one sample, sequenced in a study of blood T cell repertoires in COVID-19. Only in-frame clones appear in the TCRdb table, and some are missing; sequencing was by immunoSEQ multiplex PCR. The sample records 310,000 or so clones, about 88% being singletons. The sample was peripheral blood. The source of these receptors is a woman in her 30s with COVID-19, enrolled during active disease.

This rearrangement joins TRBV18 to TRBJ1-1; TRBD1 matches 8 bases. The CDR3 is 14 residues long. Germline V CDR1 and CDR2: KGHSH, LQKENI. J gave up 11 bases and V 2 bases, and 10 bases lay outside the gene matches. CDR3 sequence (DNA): TGTGCCAGCTCACCAGAGACAGGGGCGAGGTGGGCTTTCTTT. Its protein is CASSPETGARWAFF.

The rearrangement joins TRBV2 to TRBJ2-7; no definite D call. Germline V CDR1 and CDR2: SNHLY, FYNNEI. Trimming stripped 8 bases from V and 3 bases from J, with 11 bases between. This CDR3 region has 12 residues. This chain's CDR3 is CASGAWNYEQYF. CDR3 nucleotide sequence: TGTGCCAGCGGAGCCTGGAACTACGAGCAGTACTTC.

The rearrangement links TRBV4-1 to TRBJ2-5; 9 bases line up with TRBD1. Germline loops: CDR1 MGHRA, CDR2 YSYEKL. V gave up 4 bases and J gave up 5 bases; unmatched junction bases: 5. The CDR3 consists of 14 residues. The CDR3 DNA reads TGCGCCAGCAGCCGGACAGGGGTTAGCGAGACCCAGTACTTC. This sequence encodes CASSRTGVSETQYF.

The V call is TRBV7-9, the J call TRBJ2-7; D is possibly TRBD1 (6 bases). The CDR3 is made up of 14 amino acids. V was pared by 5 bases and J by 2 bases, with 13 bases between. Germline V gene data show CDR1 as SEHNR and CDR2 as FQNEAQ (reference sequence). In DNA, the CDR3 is TGTGCCAGCAGCCCGGGGACAACCACCTACGAGCAGTACTTC. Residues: CASSPGTTTYEQYF.

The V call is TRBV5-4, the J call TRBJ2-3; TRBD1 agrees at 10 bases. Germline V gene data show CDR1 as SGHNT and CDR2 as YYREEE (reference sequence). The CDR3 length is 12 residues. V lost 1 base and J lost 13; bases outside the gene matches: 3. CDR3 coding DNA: TGTGCCAGCAGCTTGTTGGGACAGGGGAAGTATTTT. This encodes CASSLLGQGKYF.

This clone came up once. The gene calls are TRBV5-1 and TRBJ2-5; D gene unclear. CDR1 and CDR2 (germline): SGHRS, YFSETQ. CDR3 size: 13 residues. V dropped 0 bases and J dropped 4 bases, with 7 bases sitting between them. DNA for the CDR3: TGCGCCAGCAGCTTGGTCCCCGGAGAGACCCAGTACTTC. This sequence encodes CASSLVPGETQYF.

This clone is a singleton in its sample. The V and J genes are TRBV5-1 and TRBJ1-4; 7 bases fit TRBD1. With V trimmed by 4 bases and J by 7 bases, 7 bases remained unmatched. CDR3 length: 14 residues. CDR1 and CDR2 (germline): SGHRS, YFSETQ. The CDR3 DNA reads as TGCGCCAGCAGCGGGACAGTGGGTAGTGAAAAACTGTTTTTT. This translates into CASSGTVGSEKLFF.

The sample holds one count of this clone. The CDR3 sequence: CASSQGGAGANVLTF. The CDR3 DNA reads as TGTGCCAGCAGCCAAGGGGGAGCTGGGGCCAACGTCCTGACTTTC. This rearrangement joins TRBV3-1 (or the pseudogene TRBV3-2) to TRBJ2-6, with D perhaps TRBD2 (5 bases). CDR3 size: 15 residues. Germline-derived CDR1 and CDR2 are LGHDT and YNNKEL (reference sequence). V dropped 1 base and J dropped 2 bases, with 6 bases sitting between them.

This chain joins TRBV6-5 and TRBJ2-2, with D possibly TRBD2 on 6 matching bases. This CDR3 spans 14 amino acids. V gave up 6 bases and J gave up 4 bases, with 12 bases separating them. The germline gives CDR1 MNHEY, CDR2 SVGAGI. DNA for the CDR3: TGTGCCAGCAGACGACTAGTGAGCACCGGGGAGCTGTTTTTT. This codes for CASRRLVSTGELFF.

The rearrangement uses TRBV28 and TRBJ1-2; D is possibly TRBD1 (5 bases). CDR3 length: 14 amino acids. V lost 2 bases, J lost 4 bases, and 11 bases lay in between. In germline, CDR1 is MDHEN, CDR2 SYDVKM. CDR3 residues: CASSLRQLAYGYTF. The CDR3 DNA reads TGTGCCAGCAGTTTACGACAGCTTGCCTATGGCTACACCTTC.

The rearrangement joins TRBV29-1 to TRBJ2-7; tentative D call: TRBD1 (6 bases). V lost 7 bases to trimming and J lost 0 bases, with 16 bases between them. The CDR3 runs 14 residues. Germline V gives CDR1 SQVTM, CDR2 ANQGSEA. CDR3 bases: TGCAGCGCCGTACCGGGACACTACTCCTACGAGCAGTACTTC. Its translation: CSAVPGHYSYEQYF.

This chain's CDR3 is CASSQMGQYNSPLHF. The DNA for the CDR3 is TGTGCCAGCAGCCAGATGGGACAGTATAATTCACCCCTCCACTTT. This rearrangement joins TRBV11-2 to TRBJ1-6; 7 nucleotides match TRBD1. CDR1 SGHAT and CDR2 FQNNGV come from the germline V gene. This CDR3 region has 15 residues. V lost 5 bases, J lost 4 bases, and 5 bases stayed unmatched. The whole variable domain, remainder taken from reference TRBV11-2 and TRBJ1-6, is EAGVAQSPRYKIIEKRQSVAFWCNPISGHATLYWYQQILGQGPKLLIQFQNNGVVDDSQLPKDRFSAERLKGVDSTLKIQPAKLEDSAVYLCASSQMGQYNSPLHFGNGTRLTVT.

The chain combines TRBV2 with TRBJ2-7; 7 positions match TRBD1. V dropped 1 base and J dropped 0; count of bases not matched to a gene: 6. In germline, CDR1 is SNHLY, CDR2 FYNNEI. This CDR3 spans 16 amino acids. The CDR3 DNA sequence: TGTGCCAGCAGTGAAGGGTGGGGACAGAGCTCCTACGAGCAGTACTTC. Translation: CASSEGWGQSSYEQYF.

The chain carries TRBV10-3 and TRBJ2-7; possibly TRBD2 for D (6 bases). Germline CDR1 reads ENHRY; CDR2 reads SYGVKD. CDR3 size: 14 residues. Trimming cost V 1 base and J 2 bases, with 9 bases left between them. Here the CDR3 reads CAISEFSGAYEQYF. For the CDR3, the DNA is TGTGCCATCAGTGAGTTCTCGGGGGCCTACGAGCAGTACTTC.

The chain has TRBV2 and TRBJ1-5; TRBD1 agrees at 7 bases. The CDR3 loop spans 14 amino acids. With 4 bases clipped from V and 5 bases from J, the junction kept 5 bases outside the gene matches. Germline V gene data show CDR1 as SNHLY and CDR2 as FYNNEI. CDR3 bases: TGTGCCAGCAGTGTTAGAGGGGGCGATCAGCCCCAGCATTTT. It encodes CASSVRGGDQPQHF.

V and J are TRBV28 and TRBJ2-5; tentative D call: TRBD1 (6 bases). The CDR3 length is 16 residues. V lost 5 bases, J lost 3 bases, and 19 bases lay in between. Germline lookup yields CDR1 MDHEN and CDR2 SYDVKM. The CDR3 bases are TGTGCCAGCAGTCCCCCACAGGACAGTGGGAAAGAGACCCAGTACTTC. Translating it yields CASSPPQDSGKETQYF.

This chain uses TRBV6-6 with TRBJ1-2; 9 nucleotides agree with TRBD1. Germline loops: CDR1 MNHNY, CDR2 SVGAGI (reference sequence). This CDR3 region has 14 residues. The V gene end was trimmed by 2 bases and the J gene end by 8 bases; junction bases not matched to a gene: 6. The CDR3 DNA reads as TGTGCCAGCAGTTACCCGGGACAGGGAAGGGGCTACACCTTC. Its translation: CASSYPGQGRGYTF.

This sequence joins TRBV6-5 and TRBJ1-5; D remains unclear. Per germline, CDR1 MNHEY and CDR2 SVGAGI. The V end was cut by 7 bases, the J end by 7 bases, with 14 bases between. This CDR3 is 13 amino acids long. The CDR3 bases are TGTGCCAGCAACCAGAACGTCGGGCAGCCCCAGCATTTT. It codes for CASNQNVGQPQHF.

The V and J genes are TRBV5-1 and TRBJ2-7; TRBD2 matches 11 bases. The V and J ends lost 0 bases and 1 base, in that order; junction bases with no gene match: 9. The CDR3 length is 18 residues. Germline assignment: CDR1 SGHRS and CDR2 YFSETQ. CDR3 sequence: CASSLVRGTSGRSYEQYF. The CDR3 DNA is TGCGCCAGCAGCTTGGTCAGGGGAACTAGCGGGAGATCCTACGAGCAGTACTTC. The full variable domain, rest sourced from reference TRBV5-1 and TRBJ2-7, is KAGVTQTPRYLIKTRGQQVTLSCSPISGHRSVSWYQQTPGQGLQFLFEYFSETQRNKGNFPGRFSGRQFSNSRSEMNVSTLELGDSALYLCASSLVRGTSGRSYEQYFGPGTRLTVT.

The CDR3 loop is CAISVVAERELEQFF. For the CDR3, the DNA is TGTGCCATCAGTGTGGTGGCAGAGCGGGAACTTGAGCAGTTCTTC. This sequence joins TRBV10-3 and TRBJ2-1, with TRBD2 matching over 7 bases. The CDR3 spans 15 residues. The V gene end was trimmed by 4 bases and the J gene end by 9 bases; junction bases not matched to a gene: 12. Per the germline V gene, CDR1 is ENHRY and CDR2 is SYGVKD.

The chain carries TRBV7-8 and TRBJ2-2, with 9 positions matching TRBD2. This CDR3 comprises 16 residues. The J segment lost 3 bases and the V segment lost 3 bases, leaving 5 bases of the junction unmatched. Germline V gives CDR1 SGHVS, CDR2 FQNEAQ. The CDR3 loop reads CASSFSGRGYTGELFF. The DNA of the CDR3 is TGTGCCAGCAGCTTTAGCGGGAGAGGGTACACCGGGGAGCTGTTTTTT.

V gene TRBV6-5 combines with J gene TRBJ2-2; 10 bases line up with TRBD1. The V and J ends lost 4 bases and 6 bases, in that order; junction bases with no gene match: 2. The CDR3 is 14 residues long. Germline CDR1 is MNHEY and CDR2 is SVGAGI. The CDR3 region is CASSWDRGAGELFF. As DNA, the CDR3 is TGTGCCAGCAGTTGGGACAGGGGAGCCGGGGAGCTGTTTTTT.

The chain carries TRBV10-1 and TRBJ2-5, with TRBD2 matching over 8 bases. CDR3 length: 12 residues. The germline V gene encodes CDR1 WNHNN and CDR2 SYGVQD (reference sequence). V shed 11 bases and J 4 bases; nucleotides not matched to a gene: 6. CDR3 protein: CARQRELETQYF. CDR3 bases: TGCGCCCGCCAGCGGGAGCTAGAGACCCAGTACTTC.

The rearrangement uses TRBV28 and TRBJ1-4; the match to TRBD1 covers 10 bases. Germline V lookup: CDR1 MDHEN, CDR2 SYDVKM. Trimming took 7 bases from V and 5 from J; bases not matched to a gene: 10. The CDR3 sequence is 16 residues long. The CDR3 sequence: CASISTPGQGNEKLFF. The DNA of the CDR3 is TGTGCCAGCATCTCCACCCCGGGACAGGGGAATGAAAAACTGTTTTTT.

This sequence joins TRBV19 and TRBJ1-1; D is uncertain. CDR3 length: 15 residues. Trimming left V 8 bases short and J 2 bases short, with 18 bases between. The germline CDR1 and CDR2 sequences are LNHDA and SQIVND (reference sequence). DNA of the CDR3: TGTGCCAGTTCCTCCCCGGTCGAGTACAACACTGAAGCTTTCTTT. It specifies CASSSPVEYNTEAFF.

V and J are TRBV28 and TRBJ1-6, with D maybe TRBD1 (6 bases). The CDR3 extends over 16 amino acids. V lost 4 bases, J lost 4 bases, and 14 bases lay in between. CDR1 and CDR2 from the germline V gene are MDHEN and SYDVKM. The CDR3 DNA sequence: TGTGCCAGCAGTTGGGGGAGGGGGAAATATAATTCACCCCTCCACTTT. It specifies CASSWGRGKYNSPLHF. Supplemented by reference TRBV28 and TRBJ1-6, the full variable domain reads DVKVTQSSRYLVKRTGEKVFLECVQDMDHENMFWYRQDPGLGLRLIYFSYDVKMKEKGDIPEGYSVSREKKERFSLILESASTNQTSMYLCASSWGRGKYNSPLHFGNGTRLTVT.

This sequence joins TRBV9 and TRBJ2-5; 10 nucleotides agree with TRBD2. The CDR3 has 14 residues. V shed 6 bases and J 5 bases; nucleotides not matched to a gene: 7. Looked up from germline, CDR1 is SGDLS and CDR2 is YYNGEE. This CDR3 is CASTSSGSGETQYF. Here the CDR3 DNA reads TGTGCCAGCACCTCTAGCGGGAGTGGGGAGACCCAGTACTTC.